This record covers a single T cell receptor beta chain. Its antigen is currently unknown. The data are from a study of cytomegalovirus exposure and HLA in healthy donors. Vbeta (60) and Jbeta (13) primers were used in the PCR. The table came from immunoSEQ multiplex PCR; TCRdb's copy has only in-frame clones and leaves some out. The sample records under 100,000 clones, under 90% being singletons. General study results and limits: What a later analysis reportedly showed was that an Asian-associated ancestry cluster had fewer N-insertions than the roughly 700-donor mean. Many donors carried some public TCRs, although rarity characterized most TCR sequences.

V was pared by 6 bases and J by 5 bases, with 18 bases of the junction left unmatched. This CDR3 is 17 amino acids long. Germline assignment: CDR1 MNHEY and CDR2 SMNVEV (reference sequence). The rearrangement joins TRBV27 to TRBJ2-5; 7 positions match TRBD2. The sequenced sample was PBMCs. This TCR was sampled from a woman in her 70s in good health and CMV-seropositive. The CDR3 sequence is CASSHLNRGGGKETQYF. The DNA for the CDR3 is TGTGCCAGCAGCCACTTAAACCGTGGGGGGGGGAAGGAGACCCAGTACTTC.